This T cell receptor (beta chain) was identified in a study of identical twins. This clonotype was observed a handful of times. Its antigen remains unidentified. Template switching, a step in the protocol, added a universal primer site, and cDNA carried unique molecular identifiers. MiXCR, run by TCRdb on the 5' RACE reads, gives a single entry per CDR3 protein. The data contain 200,000 to 300,000 distinct CDR3 sequences, about 12% of them singletons. The length of the CDR3 is 14 residues. Germline V gene sequence: CDR1 MDHEN, CDR2 SYDVKM. Germline trimming cut 7 bases from V and 2 bases from J; bases unmatched to any gene: 5. Study-level findings and limits: Monozygotic twins shared more out-of-frame TCR alpha than recombination models predicted. Cord blood beta clonotypes present at high abundance carried fewer insertions; no such pattern appeared in memory repertoires.

These sequences were also reported in another study, on yellow fever vaccine responses in identical twins.

The TCR sequence derives from a woman aged 18-35 years in good health. Material: memory (CD45RO+) T cells sorted from blood. The chain is built from TRBV28 and TRBJ2-7; 10 bases align to TRBD1. CDR3 DNA sequence: TGTGCCAGCACCCCTGGGACAGGGGCCTACGAGCAGTACTTC. It specifies CASTPGTGAYEQYF. The full variable domain, completed using reference TRBV28 and TRBJ2-7, is DVKVTQSSRYLVKRTGEKVFLECVQDMDHENMFWYRQDPGLGLRLIYFSYDVKMKEKGDIPEGYSVSREKKERFSLILESASTNQTSMYLCASTPGTGAYEQYFGPGTRLTVT.